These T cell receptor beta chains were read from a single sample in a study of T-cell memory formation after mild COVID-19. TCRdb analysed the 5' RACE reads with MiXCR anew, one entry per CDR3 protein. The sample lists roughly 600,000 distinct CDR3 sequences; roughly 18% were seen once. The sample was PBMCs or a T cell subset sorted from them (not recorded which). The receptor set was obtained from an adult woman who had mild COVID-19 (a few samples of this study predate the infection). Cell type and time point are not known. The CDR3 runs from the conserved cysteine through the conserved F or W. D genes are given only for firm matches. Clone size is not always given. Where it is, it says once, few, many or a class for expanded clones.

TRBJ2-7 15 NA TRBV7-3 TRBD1 TGTGCCAGCAGCCCGGGGACAGGGTACGGCTACGAGCAGTACTTC CASSPGTGYGYEQYF
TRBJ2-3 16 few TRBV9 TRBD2 TGTGCCAGCAGCGCCTCCGGACTAGAGATAACAGATACGCAGTATTTT CASSASGLEITDTQYF
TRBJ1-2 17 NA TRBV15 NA TGTGCCACCAGCAGAGAGCCAGGGCCGAACTCCCCCTATAGCTACACCTTC CATSREPGPNSPYSYTF
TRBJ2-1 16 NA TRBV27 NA TGTGCCAGCAGTTTGGGATCTGGCAGGCTCTACAATGAGCAGTTCTTC CASSLGSGRLYNEQFF
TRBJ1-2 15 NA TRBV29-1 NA TGCAGCGTTGAAGATGGGGCAGCCTTGAACTATGGCTACACCTTC CSVEDGAALNYGYTF
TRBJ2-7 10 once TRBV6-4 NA TGTGCCAGCAGTGAGATCTGGAGGTACTTC CASSEIWRYF
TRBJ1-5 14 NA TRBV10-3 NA TGTGCCATCAGTGAGTCGGCAGGGGATCAGCCCCAGCATTTT CAISESAGDQPQHF
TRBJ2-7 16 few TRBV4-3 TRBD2 TGCGCCAGCAGCTATTCCATCGGGGGGGGGTCCTACGAGCAGTACTTC CASSYSIGGGSYEQYF
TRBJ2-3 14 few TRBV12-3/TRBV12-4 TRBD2 TGTGCCAGCAGGAAAGCGGGAGACACAGATACGCAGTATTTT CASRKAGDTDTQYF
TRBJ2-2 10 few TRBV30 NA TGTGCCTATAACACCGGGGAGCTGTTTTTT CAYNTGELFF
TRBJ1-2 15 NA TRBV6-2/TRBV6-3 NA TGTGCCAGCAGTCCATGGGCTTCTAGGTTGGATGGCTACACCTTC CASSPWASRLDGYTF
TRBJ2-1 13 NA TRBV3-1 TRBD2 TGTGCCAGCAGCCCCGTAACCGGCGGGGGGACGATCTTC CASSPVTGGGTIF
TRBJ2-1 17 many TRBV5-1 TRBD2 TGCGCCAGCAGCTTGGCCCTGACCGGGACTAGTTTCAATGAGCAGTTCTTC CASSLALTGTSFNEQFF
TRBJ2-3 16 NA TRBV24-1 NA TGTGCCACCAGTGATTTTACCGGGAGCCAGACAGATACGCAGTATTTT CATSDFTGSQTDTQYF
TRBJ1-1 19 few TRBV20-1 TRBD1 TGCAGTGCTAGAGATCTCGATGGGCAGGGGGCGAGTTTGAACACTGAAGCTTTCTTT CSARDLDGQGASLNTEAFF
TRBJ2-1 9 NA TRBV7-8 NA TGTGCCAGCCCTAATGAGCAGTTCTTC CASPNEQFF
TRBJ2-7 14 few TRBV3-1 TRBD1 TGTGCCAGCAGCCAAGGACAGGGGAACTACGAGCAGTACTTC CASSQGQGNYEQYF
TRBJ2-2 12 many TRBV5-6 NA TGTGCCAGCAGCTTGTACACCGGGGAGCTGTTTTTT CASSLYTGELFF
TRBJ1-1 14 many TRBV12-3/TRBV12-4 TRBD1 TGTGCCAGCAGTTGGACAGGGTGGGGCACTGAAGCTTTCTTT CASSWTGWGTEAFF
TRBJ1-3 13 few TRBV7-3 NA TGTGCCAGCAGTCTTGGGTGGGGAAACACCATATATTTT CASSLGWGNTIYF
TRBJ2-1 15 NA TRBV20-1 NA TGCAGTGCTAAAAGTGGACTACAGACCTACAATGAGCAGTTCTTC CSAKSGLQTYNEQFF
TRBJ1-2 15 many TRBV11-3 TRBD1 TGTGCCAGCAGCCCTAGAGAGGCAGGGGGCCATGGCTACACCTTC CASSPREAGGHGYTF
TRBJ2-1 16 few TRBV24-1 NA TGTGCCACCAGTGATTTGTCGTGGGAGCGGAACAATGAGCAGTTCTTC CATSDLSWERNNEQFF
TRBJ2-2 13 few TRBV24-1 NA TGTGCCACCAGTGTTCCTTGGGCCGGGGAGCTGTTTTTT CATSVPWAGELFF
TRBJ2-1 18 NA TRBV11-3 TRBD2 TGTGCCAGCAGCTTAGGGACTAGCGGAAAGAGCTCCTACAATGAGCAGTTCTTC CASSLGTSGKSSYNEQFF
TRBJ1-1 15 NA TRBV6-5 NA TGTGCCAGCAGTTACTTCGGGCAGGGAAGGACTGAAGCTTTCTTT CASSYFGQGRTEAFF
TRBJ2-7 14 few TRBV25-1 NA TGTGCCAGCAGTGAGAACAGGGTCCCCTACGAGCAGTACTTC CASSENRVPYEQYF
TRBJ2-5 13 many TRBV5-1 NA TGCGCCAGCAGCTCACCAGGAGGGGAGACCCAGTACTTC CASSSPGGETQYF
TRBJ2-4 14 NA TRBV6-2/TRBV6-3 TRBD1 TGTGCCAGCAGCCTGACAGGGACCAAAAACATTCAGTACTTC CASSLTGTKNIQYF
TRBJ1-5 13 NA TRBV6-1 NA TGTGCCAGCAGTGAAGCGGTGGGCCAGCCCCAGCATTTT CASSEAVGQPQHF
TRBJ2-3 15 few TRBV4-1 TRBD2 TGCGCCAGCAGTGGCGGGACTAGCGAAGGAGATACGCAGTATTTT CASSGGTSEGDTQYF
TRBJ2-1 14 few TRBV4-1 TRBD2 TGCGCCAGCAGCCTGACTCTAGCGGGAGATGAGCAGTTCTTC CASSLTLAGDEQFF
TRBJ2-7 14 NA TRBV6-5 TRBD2 TGTGCCAGCAGTAGCGGGGGGGACTCCTACGAGCAGTACTTC CASSSGGDSYEQYF
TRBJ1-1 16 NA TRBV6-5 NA TGTGCCAGCAGTTACCGGGCGGACCTCTGGGACACTGAAGCTTTCTTT CASSYRADLWDTEAFF
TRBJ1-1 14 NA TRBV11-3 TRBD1 TGTGCCAGCAGCGTGGACAGGCCCAACACTGAAGCTTTCTTT CASSVDRPNTEAFF
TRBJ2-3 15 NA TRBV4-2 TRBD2 TGTGCCAGCAGCCAAGGGCGGGGGGTCTCAGATACGCAGTATTTT CASSQGRGVSDTQYF
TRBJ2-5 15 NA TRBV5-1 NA TGCGCCAGCAGCCGGTCTCAGGGGTCTCAAGAGACCCAGTACTTC CASSRSQGSQETQYF
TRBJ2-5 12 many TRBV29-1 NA TGCAGCGTTGTCGCGAATCAAGAGACCCAGTACTTC CSVVANQETQYF
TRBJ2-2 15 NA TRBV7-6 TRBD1 TGTGCCAGCAGCGCGGACAGGGGCAGAGGGGGGGAGCTGTTTTTT CASSADRGRGGELFF
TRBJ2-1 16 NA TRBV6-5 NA TGTGCCAGCAGTTACCCGGGACTGGGGATGGTTTATGAGCAGTTCTTC CASSYPGLGMVYEQFF
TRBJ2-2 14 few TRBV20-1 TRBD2 TGCAGTGCTTTAGCGGGAGGGCCGGCCGGGGAGCTGTTTTTT CSALAGGPAGELFF
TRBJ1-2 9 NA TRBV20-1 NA TGCAGTGCTCCCTTTGGCTACACCTTC CSAPFGYTF
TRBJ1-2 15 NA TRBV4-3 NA TGCGCCAGCAGCCAAGATTCGGGGCACTTTCTAGGCTACACCTTC CASSQDSGHFLGYTF
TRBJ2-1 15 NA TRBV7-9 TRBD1 TGTGCCAGCAGCTCTACAGGGGCGACCTACAATGAGCAGTTCTTC CASSSTGATYNEQFF
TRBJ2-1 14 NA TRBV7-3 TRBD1 TGTGCCAGCAGCTACCGGGACAGGGGCGGTGAGCAGTTCTTC CASSYRDRGGEQFF
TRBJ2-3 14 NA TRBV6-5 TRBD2 TGTGCCAGCACTCATAGCGGGGGAGTAGATACGCAGTATTTT CASTHSGGVDTQYF
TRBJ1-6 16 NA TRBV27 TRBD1 TGTGCCAGCAGTTTTCAGGGGGCGGCCTATAATTCACCCCTCCACTTT CASSFQGAAYNSPLHF
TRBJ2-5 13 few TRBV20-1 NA TGCAGTGCTAGAGTGGCCTGGGAAGAGACCCAGTACTTC CSARVAWEETQYF
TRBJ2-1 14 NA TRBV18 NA TGTGCCAGCTCACCACCGAACAGGGCGGATGAGCAGTTCTTC CASSPPNRADEQFF
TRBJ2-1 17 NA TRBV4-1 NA TGCGCCAGCAGCCAACCCAATCCGGGACTCGACTTTAATGAGCAGTTCTTC CASSQPNPGLDFNEQFF
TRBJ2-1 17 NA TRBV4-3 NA TGCGCCAGCAGCCAAGACCTAGTTGGTGGGGGGCGGGGTGAGCAGTTCTTC CASSQDLVGGGRGEQFF
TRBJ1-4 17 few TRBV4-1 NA TGCGCCAGCAGCCAAGGCCTCCTTAGGGGGGTCGGTGAAAAACTGTTTTTT CASSQGLLRGVGEKLFF
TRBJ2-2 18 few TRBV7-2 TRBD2 TGTGCCAGCAGCCCCGGGGGGCTAGCGGGGGGGCCGTCCGGGGAGCTGTTTTTT CASSPGGLAGGPSGELFF
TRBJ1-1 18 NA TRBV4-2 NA TGTGCCAGCAGCCAATTAAATTTAGGGGTGACAGCGAACACTGAAGCTTTCTTT CASSQLNLGVTANTEAFF
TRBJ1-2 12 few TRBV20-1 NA TGCAGCCCAATGGGGGTTGACTATGGCTACACCTTC CSPMGVDYGYTF
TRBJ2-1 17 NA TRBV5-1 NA TGCGCCAGCAGCTTGTCAGGGACGCTTAGATCCTACAATGAGCAGTTCTTC CASSLSGTLRSYNEQFF
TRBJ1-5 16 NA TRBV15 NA TGTGCCACCAGCAGAGATTATGGCCGAAATCCTTGGCCCCAGCATTTT CATSRDYGRNPWPQHF
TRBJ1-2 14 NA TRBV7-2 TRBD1 TGTGCCAGCAGCTTAGGGACAGGGGATAATGGCTACACCTTC CASSLGTGDNGYTF